Described below is a single T cell receptor beta chain sequence and its context. While infection was still active, Seattle patients were enrolled and then followed longitudinally. The sample belongs to a study of blood T cell repertoires in COVID-19. On the study more broadly: The United States, Italy and Spain provided the acute and convalescent COVID-19 samples.

In the study's own analysis: From reference gene primer amplification, estimates of nucleated cell counts were derived. The repertoire was sequenced with immunoSEQ multiplex PCR; TCRdb's copy has only in-frame clones and lacks some. V and J calls and clone size are those listed in that table; D and trimming were worked out from the DNA. The sample includes under 450,000 clones, approximately 88% of them seen just once. The CDR3 loop spans 13 amino acids. V was shortened by 2 bases and J by 9 bases, with 12 bases between the two germline ends. Looked up from germline, CDR1 is WNHNN and CDR2 is SYGVQD (reference sequence).

The sample taken for sequencing was peripheral blood. This TCR was recovered from a woman aged 50 to 65 with COVID-19, enrolled during active disease. The J gene is TRBJ2-3, the V gene TRBV10-1; possible D gene TRBD2, 5 bases. The DNA of the CDR3 is TGCGCCAGCAGTGAGGACATGGGGAGCACGCAGTATTTT. This codes for CASSEDMGSTQYF.